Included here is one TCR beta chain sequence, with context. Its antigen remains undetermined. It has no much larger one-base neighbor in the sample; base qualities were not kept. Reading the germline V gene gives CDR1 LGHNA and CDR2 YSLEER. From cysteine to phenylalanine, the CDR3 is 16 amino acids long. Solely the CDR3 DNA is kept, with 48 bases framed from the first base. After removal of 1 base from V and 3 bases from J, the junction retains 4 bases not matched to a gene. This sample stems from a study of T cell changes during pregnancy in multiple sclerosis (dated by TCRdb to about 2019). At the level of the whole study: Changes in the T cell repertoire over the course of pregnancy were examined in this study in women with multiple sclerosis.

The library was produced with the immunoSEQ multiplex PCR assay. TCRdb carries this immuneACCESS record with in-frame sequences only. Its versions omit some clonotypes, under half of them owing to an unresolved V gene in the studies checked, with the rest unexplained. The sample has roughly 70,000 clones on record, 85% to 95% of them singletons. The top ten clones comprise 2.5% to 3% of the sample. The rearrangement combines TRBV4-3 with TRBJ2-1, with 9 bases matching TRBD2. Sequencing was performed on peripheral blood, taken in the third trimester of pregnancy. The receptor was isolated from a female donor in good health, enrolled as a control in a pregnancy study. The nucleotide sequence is TGCGCCAGCAGCCAAGGATTAGCGGGAGACTACAATGAGCAGTTCTTC. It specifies CASSQGLAGDYNEQFF.